This T cell receptor beta chain was recorded in a study of cytomegalovirus exposure and HLA in healthy donors. Findings of the study overall: Later on, a genetic analysis was performed. It linked a missense variant in DCLRE1C with V- and J-gene trimming of TCR beta. It was confirmed in vitro that three of the CMV-associated chains were specific for CMV antigens. A prior analysis recorded that most TCR beta V segments were productive about 90% or about 30% of the time.

Germline V gene lookup returns CDR1 MNHEY and CDR2 SMNVEV (reference sequence). Trimming took 1 base from V and 2 from J, leaving 9 bases between them. The CDR3 length is 14 residues. Use of 60 Vbeta and 13 Jbeta primers characterized the PCR. Assay: immunoSEQ multiplex PCR; the TCRdb copy retains only in-frame clones and omits some. The data show more than 95,000 clones, with about four fifths seen just once and 3.6% held by the top ten. In this sample, this clone turned up once. Antigen specificity is unknown. The chain is built from TRBV27 and TRBJ2-7; D perhaps matches TRBD2 (6 bases). What was sequenced was PBMCs. The TCR was taken from a woman aged 35 to 49 in good health and CMV-seropositive. This CDR3 is CASSLLRDPYEQYF. The CDR3 nucleotides read TGTGCCAGCAGTTTATTGCGGGACCCCTACGAGCAGTACTTC.